The entry that follows covers one TCR beta chain sequence. This entry comes from a study of T cell responses to AZD1222 COVID-19 vaccine. Some clones are missing from TCRdb's copy, which holds only in-frame ones; the method was immunoSEQ multiplex PCR. The sample shows roughly 100,000 clones, over 75% of them seen only once. Unmatched junction bases numbered 7, after V lost 4 bases and J lost 5 bases. CDR1 is SGHKS and CDR2 is YYEKEE in the germline V gene (reference sequence). This CDR3 contains 14 residues. The sequences come from peripheral blood, collected on day 0 of AZD1222 vaccination. V and J are TRBV5-5 and TRBJ1-2; 8 bases agree with TRBD1. This TCR came from an adult in good health. In DNA, the CDR3 is TGTGCCAGCAGCCCTGGACAGGGACGGTATGGCTACACCTTC. It codes for CASSPGQGRYGYTF.